There are a few counts of the clone carrying this T cell receptor beta chain. The protocol was immunoSEQ multiplex PCR, while the TCRdb copy is restricted to in-frame clones and leaves out a portion. The profile shows about 270,000 clones, approximately 76% of them singletons. Trimming at V came to 8 bases and at J to 7 bases, leaving 9 bases not matched to a gene. CDR1 MNHNS and CDR2 SASEGT come from the germline V gene. This CDR3 contains 14 residues. The data belong to a study of cytotoxic CD8 clonotypes in ibrutinib-treated CLL. Turning to the study itself: Included were 11 relapsed/refractory and 15 treatment-naive patients, of whom approximately 18 were IGHV unmutated. Following treatment for a median around twelve months, range 6 to 36, response samples were then taken.

The material was PBMCs, obtained at disease progression, from a patient treated with ibrutinib. The rearrangement uses TRBV6-1 and TRBJ2-7; 12 nucleotides align to TRBD1. This clonotype was sampled from a human donor with chronic lymphocytic leukemia. CDR3 residues: CASEIRDRGLEQYF. Written as DNA, the CDR3 is TGTGCCAGCGAGATCCGGGACAGGGGGCTTGAGCAGTACTTC.